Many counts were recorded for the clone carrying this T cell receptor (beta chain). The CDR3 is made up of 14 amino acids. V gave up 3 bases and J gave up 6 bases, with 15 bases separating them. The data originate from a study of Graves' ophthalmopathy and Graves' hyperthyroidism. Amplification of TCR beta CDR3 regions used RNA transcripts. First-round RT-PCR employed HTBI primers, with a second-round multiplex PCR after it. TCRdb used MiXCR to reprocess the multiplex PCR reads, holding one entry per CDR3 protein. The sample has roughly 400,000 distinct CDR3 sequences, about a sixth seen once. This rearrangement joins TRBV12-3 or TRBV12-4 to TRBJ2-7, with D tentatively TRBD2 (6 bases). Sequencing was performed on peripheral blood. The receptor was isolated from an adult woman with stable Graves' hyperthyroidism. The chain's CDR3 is CASSLRGPLLEQYF. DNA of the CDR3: TGTGCCAGCAGTTTGCGGGGACCCCTGCTCGAGCAGTACTTC.